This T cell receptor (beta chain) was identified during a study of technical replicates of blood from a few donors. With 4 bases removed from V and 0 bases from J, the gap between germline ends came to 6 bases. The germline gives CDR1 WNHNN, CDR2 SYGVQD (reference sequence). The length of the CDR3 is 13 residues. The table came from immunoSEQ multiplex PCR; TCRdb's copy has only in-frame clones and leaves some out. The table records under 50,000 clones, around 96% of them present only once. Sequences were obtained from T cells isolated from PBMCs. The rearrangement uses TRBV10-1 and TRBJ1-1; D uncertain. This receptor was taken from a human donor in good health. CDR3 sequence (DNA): TGCGCCAGCAGTGGATCGGTGAACACTGAAGCTTTCTTT. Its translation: CASSGSVNTEAFF.